This entry concerns a single TCR beta chain. The antigen it binds to is not known. No base-level quality is on record; no much larger clone is a single base apart. According to the germline V gene, CDR1 reads SNHLY and CDR2 reads FYNNEI. The cysteine opens and the phenylalanine closes a CDR3 of 17 amino acids. The kept DNA is CDR3 alone, 51 bases in frame from the first base. V is pared back by 3 bases and J by 3 bases, with 20 bases lying between the germline termini. For sequencing, an Illumina HiSeq 1500 was employed. TCRdb applied fastp at Q25 and MiXCR to the public reads, then kept only in-frame beta chains. Each CDR3 protein appears once, grouped with its most common genes and DNA. The sample table holds 150,000 to 200,000 distinct CDR3 sequences, of which 28% were seen once. The ten most abundant clones make up 30% to 40% of the sample. The data originate from a study of T cell repertoires in cytomegalovirus infection (dated by TCRdb to between 2018 and 2021). About the full investigation: Donor HLA type was relevant to the analysis, as public TCR beta signatures indicated carriage of CMV infection together with the matching HLA type.

Overall results and qualifications from the work: Carriers of CMV infection plus the relevant HLA type were discriminated by the cumulative frequency of public TCR beta family members in the study cohort and in an independent approximately 340-donor cohort. The ex vivo response was dominated by HLA-C-restricted CMV-specific TCR beta clonotypes, and the single most frequent clonotype in two of eight donors was supplied by these HLA-C-restricted clonotypes.

In this chain, TRBV2 is recombined with TRBJ1-2; the D gene is perhaps TRBD1, on 6 matching bases. The sequenced sample was PBMCs. The sequence was obtained from a human donor in good health (CMV status not recorded). Some clones in this sample may be carry-over from other donors' samples. The DNA sequence reads TGTGCCAGCAGTGAGGTTTGGGGGGCGATCCCATACTATGGCTACACCTTC. The translation is CASSEVWGAIPYYGYTF. The variable domain in full, with residues beyond the CDR3 obtained from the reference TRBV2 and TRBJ1-2 genes, is EPEVTQTPSHQVTQMGQEVILRCVPISNHLYFYWYRQILGQKVEFLVSFYNNEISEKSEIFDDQFSVERPDGSNFTLKIRSTKLEDSAMYFCASSEVWGAIPYYGYTFGSGTRLTVV.